The 16 T cell receptor beta chains below come from one sample, sequenced in a study of T-cell memory formation after mild COVID-19. TCRdb fed the 5' RACE reads into MiXCR, producing one record per CDR3 protein. The repertoire holds 200,000 to 250,000 distinct CDR3 sequences, with roughly a tenth as singletons. Input material: PBMCs or a T cell subset sorted from them (not recorded which). The receptors were gathered from a man between 18 and 35 years old who had mild COVID-19 (a few samples of this study predate the infection). Cell type and time point are not known.

The chain joins TRBV12-3 or TRBV12-4 to TRBJ1-5; the match to TRBD1 covers 7 bases. J gave up 5 bases and V 4 bases, and 5 bases lay outside the gene matches. The CDR3 is 14 residues long. CDR3 in DNA: TGTGCCAGCAGTTATGGGCAGGGGGATCAGCCCCAGCATTTT. Its translation is CASSYGQGDQPQHF.

In this sample, this clonotype is medium-sized. The chain links TRBV20-1 to TRBJ1-1; D is ambiguous. V lost 6 bases and J 1 base, leaving 12 bases between the germline ends. The CDR3 sequence is 13 residues long. Germline CDR1 DFQATT, CDR2 SNEGSKA (reference sequence). This CDR3 is CSAPSVANTEAFF. The DNA of the CDR3 is TGCAGTGCCCCCAGTGTGGCGAACACTGAAGCTTTCTTT.

The CDR3 sequence is CATSDTQGRGTGELFF. CDR3 nucleotide sequence: TGTGCCACCAGTGACACACAGGGCAGAGGTACCGGGGAGCTGTTTTTT. The chain links TRBV24-1 to TRBJ2-2; TRBD1 is a possible D gene (6 bases). The germline V and J ends were trimmed by 4 bases and 5 bases, with 16 bases remaining between them. Germline V CDR1 and CDR2: KGHDR, SFDVKD. CDR3 length equals 16 residues.

This clonotype has just a few counts. The chain uses TRBV12-3 or TRBV12-4 and TRBJ1-1, with a possible D match to TRBD1 (5 bases). Trimming cost V 3 bases and J 1 base, with 12 bases left between them. The CDR3 length is 15 residues. The CDR3 DNA follows: TGTGCCAGCAGTTTGGGGGGTTCTGGGAACACTGAAGCTTTCTTT. Translated: CASSLGGSGNTEAFF.

The chain uses TRBV6-1 and TRBJ1-6, with TRBD1 matching 10 bases. Per the germline V gene, CDR1 is MNHNS and CDR2 is SASEGT. With 8 bases clipped from V and 7 bases from J, the junction kept 2 bases outside the gene matches. CDR3 length: 13 residues. The CDR3: CASRGQGNSPLHF. The CDR3 DNA reads as TGTGCCAGCCGGGGACAGGGGAATTCACCCCTCCACTTT.

The V call is TRBV7-2, the J call TRBJ2-7, with 9 bases fitting TRBD2. Trimming cost V 4 bases and J 2 bases; bases outside gene matches: 6. Germline-derived CDR1 and CDR2 are SGHTA and FQGNSA. The CDR3 runs to 15 residues. CDR3: CASSYAASGAYEQYF. The CDR3 nucleotides read TGTGCCAGCAGCTACGCGGCTAGCGGGGCCTACGAGCAGTACTTC.

This clonotype was counted between two and nine times. V is TRBV7-9 and J is TRBJ2-2, with 7 positions matching TRBD1. The germline V gene encodes CDR1 SEHNR and CDR2 FQNEAQ (reference sequence). CDR3 length: 13 amino acids. The J segment lost 11 bases and the V segment lost 10 bases, leaving 13 bases of the junction unmatched. CDR3 sequence: CATLKTGRFELFF. The CDR3 DNA reads TGTGCCACCTTGAAGACAGGGCGGTTTGAGCTGTTTTTT.

This clonotype was seen repeatedly, ten times or more. The CDR3 DNA sequence: TGTGCCAGCAGTGAAGTACCGGGACAGGGCAAACTCTTCTTT. This codes for CASSEVPGQGKLFF. The rearrangement uses TRBV6-1 and TRBJ1-1; 9 bases match TRBD1. The V gene's germline CDR1 is MNHNS and CDR2 SASEGT. After removal of 1 base from V and 14 bases from J, the junction contained 11 bases not matched to a gene. This CDR3 has 14 residues.

This chain uses TRBV7-6 with TRBJ2-3; TRBD2 is a possible D gene (7 bases). The CDR3 loop spans 13 amino acids. Germline V gene data show CDR1 as SGHVS and CDR2 as FNYEAQ. V shed 3 bases and J shed 6 bases, with 10 bases lying between them. The CDR3 DNA is TGTGCCAGCAGCTTGGGGAGGGGGGATACGCAGTATTTT. It is translated as CASSLGRGDTQYF.

This clonotype was seen only a few times. The chain links TRBV7-9 to TRBJ1-1; D uncertain. Trimming shortened V by 5 bases and J by 1 base, and 8 bases separated the two germline ends. Germline V gives CDR1 SEHNR, CDR2 FQNEAQ (reference sequence). This CDR3 contains 13 residues. The DNA of the CDR3 is TGTGCCAGCAGCCAGAATTGGAACACTGAAGCTTTCTTT. Protein sequence: CASSQNWNTEAFF.

The CDR3 bases are TGTGCCAGCACCCCCCAGGGTGATGGCTACACCTTC. Residues: CASTPQGDGYTF. The chain recombines TRBV28 with TRBJ1-2; D might be TRBD1 (5 bases). V lost 7 bases, J lost 6 bases, and 12 bases lay in between. In germline, CDR1 is MDHEN, CDR2 SYDVKM. This CDR3 is 12 amino acids long.

The rearrangement links TRBV4-3 to TRBJ2-7; possibly TRBD2 for D (5 bases). From germline, CDR1 is LGHNA and CDR2 YSLEER. Trimming left V 4 bases short and J 4 bases short, with 17 bases between. The CDR3 has 15 residues. As DNA, the CDR3 is TGCGCCAGCAGCCTCGAGCCTAGCAATTGGTACGAGCAGTACTTC. This encodes CASSLEPSNWYEQYF.

This chain connects TRBV7-2 to TRBJ1-5; no clear D gene. The V gene lost 1 base and the J gene lost 5 bases, with 15 bases spanning the gap. CDR1 SGHTA and CDR2 FQGNSA come from the germline V gene. The CDR3 loop spans 16 amino acids. The CDR3 sequence is CASSLGDGIAYQPQHF. For the CDR3, the DNA is TGTGCCAGCAGCTTAGGAGACGGAATAGCTTATCAGCCCCAGCATTTT.

The chain employs TRBV5-1 and TRBJ2-4, with D possibly matching TRBD2 (7 bases). CDR1 is SGHRS, CDR2 YFSETQ, per germline. V was trimmed by 0 bases and J by 8 bases, leaving 15 bases between them. This CDR3 region has 15 residues. Written as DNA, the CDR3 is TGCGCCAGCAGCTTGGAGGGGGGGGCCGTGGACATTCAGTACTTC. This gives the protein CASSLEGGAVDIQYF.

This clonotype was counted at least ten times. This rearrangement joins TRBV5-1 to TRBJ1-4, with D perhaps matching TRBD1 (5 bases). The CDR3 sequence is 16 residues long. V lost 3 bases and J 0 bases, leaving 12 bases between the germline ends. Germline assignment: CDR1 SGHRS and CDR2 YFSETQ. The CDR3 DNA reads as TGCGCCAGCAGCTCTTCCCAGGGCGCAACTAATGAAAAACTGTTTTTT. Its translation is CASSSSQGATNEKLFF.

This clonotype was recorded a few times. The V call is TRBV5-1, the J call TRBJ2-7; 7 bases are a match to TRBD1. V lost 4 bases and J lost 2; bases outside the gene matches: 9. Germline CDR1 reads SGHRS; CDR2 reads YFSETQ. This CDR3 has 15 amino acids. Written as DNA, the CDR3 is TGCGCCAGCAGCCGACAGGGTGGCCAAACCTACGAGCAGTACTTC. It codes for CASSRQGGQTYEQYF.